Listed here is a single T cell receptor beta chain. Its antigen is currently unknown. The V gene end was trimmed by 3 bases and the J gene end by 6 bases; junction bases not matched to a gene: 1. Germline CDR1 SGHTA, CDR2 FQGNSA. The CDR3 is 13 amino acids. The data belong to a study of cytomegalovirus exposure and HLA in healthy donors. Broader study findings: Productive status was seen about 87% or about 30% of the time for most TCR beta V segments in an earlier analysis.

A multiplex PCR was run with 60 Vbeta primers and 13 Jbeta primers. Only in-frame clones appear in the TCRdb table, and some are missing; sequencing was by immunoSEQ multiplex PCR. The repertoire holds around 140,000 clones, about four fifths seen once, with less than 1.1% in the top ten. The specimen sequenced was PBMCs. This chain connects TRBV7-2 to TRBJ2-4; 8 bases fit TRBD1. This TCR was recovered from a male donor in good health and CMV-seronegative. The CDR3 sequence: CASSFQGANIQYF. The DNA for the CDR3 is TGTGCCAGCAGCTTCCAGGGGGCAAACATTCAGTACTTC.